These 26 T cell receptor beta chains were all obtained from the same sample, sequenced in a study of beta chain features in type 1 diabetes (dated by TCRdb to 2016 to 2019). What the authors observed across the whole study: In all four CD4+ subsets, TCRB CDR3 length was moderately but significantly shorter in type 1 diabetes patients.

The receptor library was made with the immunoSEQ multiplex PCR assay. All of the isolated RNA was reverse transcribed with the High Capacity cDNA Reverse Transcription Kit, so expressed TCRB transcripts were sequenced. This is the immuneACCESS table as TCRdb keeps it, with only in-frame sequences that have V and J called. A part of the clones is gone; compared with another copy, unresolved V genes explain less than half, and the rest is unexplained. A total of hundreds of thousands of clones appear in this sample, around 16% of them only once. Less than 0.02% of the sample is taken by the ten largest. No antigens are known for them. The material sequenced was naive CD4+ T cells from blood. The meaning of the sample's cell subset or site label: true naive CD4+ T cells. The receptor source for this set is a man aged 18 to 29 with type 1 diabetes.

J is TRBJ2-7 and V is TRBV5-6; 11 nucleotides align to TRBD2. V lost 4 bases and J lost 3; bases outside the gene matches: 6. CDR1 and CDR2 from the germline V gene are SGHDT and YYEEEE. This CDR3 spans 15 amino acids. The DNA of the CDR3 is TGTGCCAGCAGCATCGGGACTAGCGGAAACTACGAGCAGTACTTC. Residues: CASSIGTSGNYEQYF. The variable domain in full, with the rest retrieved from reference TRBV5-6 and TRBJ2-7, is DAGVTQSPTHLIKTRGQQVTLRCSPKSGHDTVSWYQQALGQGPQFIFQYYEEEERQRGNFPDRFSGHQFPNYSSELNVNALLLGDSALYLCASSIGTSGNYEQYFGPGTRLTVT.

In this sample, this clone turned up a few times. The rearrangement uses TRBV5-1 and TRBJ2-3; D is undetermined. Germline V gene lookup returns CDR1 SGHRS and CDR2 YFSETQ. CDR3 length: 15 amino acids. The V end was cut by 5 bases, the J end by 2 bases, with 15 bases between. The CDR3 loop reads CASSSGRLYTDTQYF. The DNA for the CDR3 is TGCGCCAGCAGTTCGGGTCGACTCTACACAGATACGCAGTATTTT.

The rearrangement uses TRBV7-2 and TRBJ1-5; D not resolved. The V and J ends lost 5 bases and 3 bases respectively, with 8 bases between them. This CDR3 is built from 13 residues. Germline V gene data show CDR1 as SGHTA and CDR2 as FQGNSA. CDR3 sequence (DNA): TGTGCCAGCAGCCCGCAAGCCAATCAGCCCCAGCATTTT. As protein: CASSPQANQPQHF. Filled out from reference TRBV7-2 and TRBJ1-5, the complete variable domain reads GAGVSQSPSNKVTEKGKDVELRCDPISGHTALYWYRQSLGQGLEFLIYFQGNSAPDKSGLPSDRFSAERTGGSVSTLTIQRTQQEDSAVYLCASSPQANQPQHFGDGTRLSIL.

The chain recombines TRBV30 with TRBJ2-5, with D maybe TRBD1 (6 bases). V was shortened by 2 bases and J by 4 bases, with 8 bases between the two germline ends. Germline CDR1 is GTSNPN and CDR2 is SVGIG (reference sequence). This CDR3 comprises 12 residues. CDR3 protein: CAWSTGRETQYF. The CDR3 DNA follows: TGTGCCTGGAGTACAGGGAGAGAGACCCAGTACTTC.

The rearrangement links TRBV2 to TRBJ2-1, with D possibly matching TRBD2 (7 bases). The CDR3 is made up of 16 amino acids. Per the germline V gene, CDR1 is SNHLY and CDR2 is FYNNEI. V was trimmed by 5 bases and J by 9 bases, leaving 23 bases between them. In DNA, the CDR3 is TGTGCCAGCAGTCTCCCGTCGGGGGGCGATTATGGTGAGCAGTTCTTC. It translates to CASSLPSGGDYGEQFF.

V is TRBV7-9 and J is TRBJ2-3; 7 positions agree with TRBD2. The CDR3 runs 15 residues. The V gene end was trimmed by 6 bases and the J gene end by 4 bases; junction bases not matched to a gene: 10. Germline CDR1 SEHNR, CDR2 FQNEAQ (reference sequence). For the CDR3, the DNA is TGTGCCAGCAGTCATAGCGGGTTCACGGCAGATACGCAGTATTTT. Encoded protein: CASSHSGFTADTQYF. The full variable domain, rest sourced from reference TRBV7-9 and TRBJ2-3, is DTGVSQNPRHKITKRGQNVTFRCDPISEHNRLYWYRQTLGQGPEFLTYFQNEAQLEKSRLLSDRFSAERPKGSFSTLEIQRTEQGDSAMYLCASSHSGFTADTQYFGPGTRLTVL.

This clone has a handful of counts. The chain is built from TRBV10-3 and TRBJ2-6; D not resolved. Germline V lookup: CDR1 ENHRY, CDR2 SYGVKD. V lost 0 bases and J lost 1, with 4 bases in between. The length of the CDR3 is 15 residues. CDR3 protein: CAISESRSGANVLTF. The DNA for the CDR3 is TGTGCCATCAGTGAGTCGAGGTCTGGGGCCAACGTCCTGACTTTC.

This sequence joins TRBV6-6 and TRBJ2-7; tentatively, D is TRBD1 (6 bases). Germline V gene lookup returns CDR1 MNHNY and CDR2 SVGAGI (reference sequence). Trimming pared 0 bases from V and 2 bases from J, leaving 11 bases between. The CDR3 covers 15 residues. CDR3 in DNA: TGTGCCAGCAGTTACTCTTACAGGGTTACCTACGAGCAGTACTTC. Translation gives CASSYSYRVTYEQYF.

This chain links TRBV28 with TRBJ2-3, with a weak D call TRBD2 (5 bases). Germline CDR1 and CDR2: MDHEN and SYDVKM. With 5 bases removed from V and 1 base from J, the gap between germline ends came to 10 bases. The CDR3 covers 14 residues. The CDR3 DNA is TGTGCCAGCAGTCTAAGCGGAGGCACAGATACGCAGTATTTT. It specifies CASSLSGGTDTQYF.

CDR3 coding DNA: TGTGCCAGCAGCCCTAGCGGGGGGGCACGGGAGACCCAGTACTTC. Protein sequence: CASSPSGGARETQYF. The V and J genes are TRBV7-2 and TRBJ2-5; 12 bases fit TRBD2. The ends lost 5 bases at V and 5 bases at J; junction bases unmatched: 6. This CDR3 has 15 amino acids. CDR1 and CDR2 from the germline V gene are SGHTA and FQGNSA.

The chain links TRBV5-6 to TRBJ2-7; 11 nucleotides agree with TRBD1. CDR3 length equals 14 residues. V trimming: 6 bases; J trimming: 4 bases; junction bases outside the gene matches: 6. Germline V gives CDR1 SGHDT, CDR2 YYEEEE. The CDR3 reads CASTSGTGGYEQYF. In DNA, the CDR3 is TGTGCCAGCACCTCCGGGACAGGGGGTTACGAGCAGTACTTC.

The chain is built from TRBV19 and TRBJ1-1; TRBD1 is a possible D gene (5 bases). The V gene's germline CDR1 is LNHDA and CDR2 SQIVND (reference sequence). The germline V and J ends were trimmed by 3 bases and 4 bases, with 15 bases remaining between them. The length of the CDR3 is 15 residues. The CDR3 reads CASSMQAGRGTEAFF. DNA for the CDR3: TGTGCCAGTAGTATGCAAGCAGGGCGAGGCACTGAAGCTTTCTTT.

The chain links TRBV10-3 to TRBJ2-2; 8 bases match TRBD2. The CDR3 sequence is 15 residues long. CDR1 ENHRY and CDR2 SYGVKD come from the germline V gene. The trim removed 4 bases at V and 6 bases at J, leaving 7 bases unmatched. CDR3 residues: CAISGQRGKAGELFF. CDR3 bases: TGTGCCATCAGTGGACAGCGGGGGAAAGCCGGGGAGCTGTTTTTT.

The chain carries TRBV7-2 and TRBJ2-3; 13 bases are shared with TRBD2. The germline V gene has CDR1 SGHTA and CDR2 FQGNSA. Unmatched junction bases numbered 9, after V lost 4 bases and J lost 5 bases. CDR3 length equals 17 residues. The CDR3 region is CASSYFRTSGREDTQYF. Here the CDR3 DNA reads TGTGCCAGCAGCTACTTCAGGACTAGCGGGAGAGAAGATACGCAGTATTTT.

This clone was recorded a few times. The CDR3 bases are TGTGCCACTAGCGGGGGACCCTGGATGGCCCAGTACTTC. It encodes CATSGGPWMAQYF. The chain has TRBV19 and TRBJ2-5; TRBD2 aligns across 10 bases. Germline trimming cut 10 bases from V and 9 bases from J; bases unmatched to any gene: 11. CDR1 and CDR2 (germline): LNHDA, SQIVND (reference sequence). The CDR3 contains 13 residues.

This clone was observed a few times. The CDR3 loop reads CASSRELDREQYF. The CDR3 coding sequence is TGTGCCAGCAGTCGGGAGCTAGATCGCGAGCAGTACTTC. The chain links TRBV6-1 to TRBJ2-7; tentatively, D is TRBD2 (6 bases). Looked up from germline, CDR1 is MNHNS and CDR2 is SASEGT. The germline V and J ends were trimmed by 5 bases and 6 bases, with 14 bases remaining between them. CDR3 length equals 13 residues.

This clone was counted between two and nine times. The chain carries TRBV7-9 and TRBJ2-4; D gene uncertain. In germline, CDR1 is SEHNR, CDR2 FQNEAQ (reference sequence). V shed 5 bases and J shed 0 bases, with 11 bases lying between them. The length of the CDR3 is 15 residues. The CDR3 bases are TGTGCCAGCAGCCAACTTGGGCAAGCCAAAAACATTCAGTACTTC. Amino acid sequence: CASSQLGQAKNIQYF.

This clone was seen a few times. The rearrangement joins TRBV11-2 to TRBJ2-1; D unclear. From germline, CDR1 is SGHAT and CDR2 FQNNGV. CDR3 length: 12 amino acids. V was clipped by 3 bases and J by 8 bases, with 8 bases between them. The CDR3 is CASSFIVDEQFF. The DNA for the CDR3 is TGTGCCAGCAGCTTTATAGTCGATGAGCAGTTCTTC.

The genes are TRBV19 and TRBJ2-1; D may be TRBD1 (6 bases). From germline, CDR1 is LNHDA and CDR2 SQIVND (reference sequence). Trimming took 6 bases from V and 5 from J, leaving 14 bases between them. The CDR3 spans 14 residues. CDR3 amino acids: CASRLNTGNNEQFF. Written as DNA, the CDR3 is TGTGCCAGTAGGCTAAACACAGGGAACAATGAGCAGTTCTTC.

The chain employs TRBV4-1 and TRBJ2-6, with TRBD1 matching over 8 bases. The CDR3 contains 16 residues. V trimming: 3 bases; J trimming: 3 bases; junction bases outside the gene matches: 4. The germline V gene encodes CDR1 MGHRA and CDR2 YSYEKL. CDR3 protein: CASSHTTGGGANVLTF. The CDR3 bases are TGCGCCAGCAGCCACACCACAGGGGGTGGGGCCAACGTCCTGACTTTC.

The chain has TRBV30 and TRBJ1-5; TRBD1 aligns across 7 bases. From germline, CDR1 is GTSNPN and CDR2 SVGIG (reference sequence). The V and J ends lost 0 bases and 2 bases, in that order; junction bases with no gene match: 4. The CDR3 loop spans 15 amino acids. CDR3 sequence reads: CAWSVGGAGNQPQHF. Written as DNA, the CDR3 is TGTGCCTGGAGTGTAGGGGGCGCGGGCAATCAGCCCCAGCATTTT.

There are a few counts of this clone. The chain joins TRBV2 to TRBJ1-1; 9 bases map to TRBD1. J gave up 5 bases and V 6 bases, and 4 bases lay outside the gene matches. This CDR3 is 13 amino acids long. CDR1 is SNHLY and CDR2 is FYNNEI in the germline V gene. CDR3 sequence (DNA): TGTGCCAGCAGGGGGACAGGGAAAACTGAAGCTTTCTTT. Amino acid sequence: CASRGTGKTEAFF.

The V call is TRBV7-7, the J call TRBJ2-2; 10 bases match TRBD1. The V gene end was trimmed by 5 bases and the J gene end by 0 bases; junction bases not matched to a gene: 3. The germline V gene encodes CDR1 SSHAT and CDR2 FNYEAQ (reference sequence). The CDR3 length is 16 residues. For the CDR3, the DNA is TGTGCCAGCAGCAGCGGGACAGGGGCGAACACCGGGGAGCTGTTTTTT. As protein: CASSSGTGANTGELFF.

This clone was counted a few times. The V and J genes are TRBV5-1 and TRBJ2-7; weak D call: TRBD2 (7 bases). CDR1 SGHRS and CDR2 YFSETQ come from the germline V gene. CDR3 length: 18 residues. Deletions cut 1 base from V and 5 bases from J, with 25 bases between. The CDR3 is CASSLLNWRGRGGNEQYF. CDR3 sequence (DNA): TGCGCCAGCAGCTTGCTTAATTGGCGCGGCAGGGGAGGGAACGAGCAGTACTTC.

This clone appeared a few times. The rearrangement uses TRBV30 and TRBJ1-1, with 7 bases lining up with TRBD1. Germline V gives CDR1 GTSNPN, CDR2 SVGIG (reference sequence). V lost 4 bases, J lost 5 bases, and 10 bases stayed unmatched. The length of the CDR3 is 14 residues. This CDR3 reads CAWTGWQGGTEAFF. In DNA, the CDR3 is TGTGCCTGGACTGGGTGGCAGGGGGGAACTGAAGCTTTCTTT. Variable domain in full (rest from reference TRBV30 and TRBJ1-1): SQTIHQWPATLVQPVGSPLSLECTVEGTSNPNLYWYRQAAGRGLQLLFYSVGIGQISSEVPQNLSASRPQDRQFILSSKKLLLSDSGFYLCAWTGWQGGTEAFFGQGTRLTVV.

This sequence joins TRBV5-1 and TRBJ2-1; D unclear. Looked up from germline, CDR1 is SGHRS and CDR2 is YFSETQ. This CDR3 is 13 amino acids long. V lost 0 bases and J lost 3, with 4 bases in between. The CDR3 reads CASSLASYNEQFF. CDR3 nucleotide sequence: TGCGCCAGCAGCTTGGCCAGCTACAATGAGCAGTTCTTC.